This section outlines one T cell receptor beta chain sequence together with its context. What it binds is unknown. CDR1 and CDR2 (germline): LGHDT, YNNKEL (reference sequence). Deletions cut 4 bases from V and 10 bases from J, with 20 bases between. CDR3 size: 15 residues. Then a second PCR, running roughly 7 to 11 cycles, was carried out with a sample-barcoded 5' primer and a J-beta primer mix. A template-switch adaptor containing 12 random nucleotides labeled each cDNA molecule. TCRdb independently ran MiXCR on the 5' RACE reads; one entry per CDR3 protein. Of roughly 1.9 million distinct CDR3 sequences in the sample, roughly 43% are singletons; the top ten hold roughly 23%. This sample was taken from a study of blood T cells in healthy people across ages. Findings of the study overall: In the absence of known donor CMV status, changes in expanded clonotypes were possibly confounded.

The source of this sequence is a human donor in good health. The chain has TRBV3-1 and TRBJ2-1, with D perhaps given as TRBD1 or TRBD2 (6 bases each). The sequencing input was blood. The CDR3 sequence is CASSPESTGRWEQFF. In DNA form, the CDR3 reads TGTGCCAGCAGCCCCGAGAGCACAGGGAGGTGGGAGCAGTTCTTC.